Each of the 16 T cell receptor beta chains below was sequenced from the same sample in a study of blood T cell repertoires in COVID-19. Here immunoSEQ multiplex PCR was the method, and the copy in TCRdb shows in-frame clones only, minus some. The sample contains 300,000 to 400,000 clones, more than 70% of which appear only once. The sequencing input was peripheral blood. Receptors originate from a man aged 25-45 years with active or convalescent COVID-19.

The chain has TRBV6-5 and TRBJ1-4; 7 nucleotides align to TRBD1. Germline V gives CDR1 MNHEY, CDR2 SVGAGI. J was trimmed by 6 bases and V by 2 bases; bases with no gene match: 6. The CDR3 spans 15 residues. The CDR3 sequence is CASSYGGQVYEKLFF. The CDR3 DNA follows: TGTGCCAGCAGTTACGGTGGACAGGTCTATGAAAAACTGTTTTTT.

The CDR3, as DNA: TGTGCCACCAGTGACACCACCGGGACTAGCGGGGTGGACAATGAGCAGTTCTTC. It specifies CATSDTTGTSGVDNEQFF. This chain links TRBV24-1 with TRBJ2-1; 13 nucleotides line up with TRBD2. V shed 4 bases, J shed 5 bases, and the junction held 10 bases outside the gene matches. This CDR3 has 18 amino acids. CDR1 and CDR2 (germline): KGHDR, SFDVKD.

V is TRBV28 and J is TRBJ1-3; the D is unclear. The CDR3 covers 16 residues. Germline V CDR1 and CDR2: MDHEN, SYDVKM. V was pared by 5 bases and J by 2 bases, with 16 bases between. The CDR3 region is CASSISQSFAGNTIYF. CDR3 DNA: TGTGCCAGCAGTATATCCCAGTCCTTCGCTGGAAACACCATATATTTT.

The rearrangement uses TRBV10-3 and TRBJ2-5; 16 positions match TRBD2. V shed 3 bases and J 0 bases; nucleotides not matched to a gene: 7. The CDR3 loop spans 19 amino acids. Germline CDR1 and CDR2: ENHRY and SYGVKD. CDR3 residues: CAISDSGLAGGLYQETQYF. The CDR3 nucleotides read TGTGCCATCAGTGATTCGGGACTAGCGGGGGGGCTATACCAAGAGACCCAGTACTTC.

The chain has TRBV4-3 and TRBJ2-2, with TRBD1 matching over 8 bases. The germline gives CDR1 LGHNA, CDR2 YSLEER. This CDR3 is built from 16 residues. V gave up 4 bases and J gave up 3 bases; unmatched junction bases: 7. Here the CDR3 DNA reads TGCGCCAGCAGCCGATCAGGGGGCATGGACACCGGGGAGCTGTTTTTT. Its protein product is CASSRSGGMDTGELFF.

This clone showed up just a few times. The rearrangement links TRBV6-6 to TRBJ1-2, with 7 nucleotides matching TRBD1. The germline CDR1 and CDR2 sequences are MNHNY and SVGAGI (reference sequence). The CDR3 has 13 residues. The ends lost 8 bases at V and 13 bases at J; junction bases unmatched: 16. The CDR3 bases are TGTGCCAGCTCCCCTCCGGGACAGCTATGGCTCACCTTC. The encoded protein is CASSPPGQLWLTF.

The V gene is TRBV2, the J gene TRBJ1-1; no definite D call. Germline V gene sequence: CDR1 SNHLY, CDR2 FYNNEI. Trimming took 6 bases from V and 5 from J, leaving 13 bases between them. The CDR3 is 13 residues long. The CDR3: CASSSGMETEAFF. CDR3 coding DNA: TGTGCCAGCAGCTCCGGGATGGAGACTGAAGCTTTCTTT.

This clone was recorded at least ten times. J is TRBJ1-1 and V is TRBV4-3; 7 bases are a match to TRBD1. This CDR3 has 16 amino acids. The V gene's germline CDR1 is LGHNA and CDR2 YSLEER. With 5 bases clipped from V and 0 bases from J, the junction kept 9 bases outside the gene matches. DNA of the CDR3: TGCGCCAGCAGCTTGAACCAGGGGGTATTGAACACTGAAGCTTTCTTT. Amino acid sequence: CASSLNQGVLNTEAFF.

The J gene is TRBJ1-1, the V gene TRBV6-1, with 7 bases lining up with TRBD1. V lost 3 bases and J lost 3; bases outside the gene matches: 4. The germline gives CDR1 MNHNS, CDR2 SASEGT. The CDR3 contains 14 residues. CDR3 DNA: TGTGCCAGCAGTGACAGGGGGATTCACACTGAAGCTTTCTTT. Amino acids: CASSDRGIHTEAFF.

The chain carries TRBV20-1 and TRBJ1-3; D gene unclear. The CDR3 extends over 11 amino acids. Germline values: CDR1 DFQATT, CDR2 SNEGSKA (reference sequence). Trimming removed 2 bases at V and 3 bases at J, with 2 bases between. CDR3 region: CSARRGNTIYF. The CDR3 coding sequence is TGCAGTGCTAGACGTGGAAACACCATATATTTT.

The V and J genes are TRBV6-6 and TRBJ2-7; D may be TRBD1 (6 bases). The CDR3 has 12 residues. The V end was cut by 7 bases, the J end by 3 bases, with 10 bases between. CDR1 MNHNY and CDR2 SVGAGI come from the germline V gene (reference sequence). CDR3 in DNA: TGTGCCAGCACTTTACAGGGCTACGAGCAGTACTTC. Translation gives CASTLQGYEQYF.

The V gene is TRBV4-1, the J gene TRBJ2-1; TRBD2 aligns across 11 bases. V shed 1 base, J shed 0 bases, and the junction held 8 bases outside the gene matches. In germline, CDR1 is MGHRA, CDR2 YSYEKL. There are 19 residues in the CDR3. The CDR3 loop is CASSQVRTSGFSSYNEQFF. In DNA, the CDR3 is TGCGCCAGCAGCCAAGTACGGACTAGCGGGTTCAGCTCCTACAATGAGCAGTTCTTC.

The V gene is TRBV4-2, the J gene TRBJ1-6; D ambiguous. Germline V lookup: CDR1 LGHNA, CDR2 YNFKEQ. With 6 bases removed from V and 8 bases from J, the gap between germline ends came to 11 bases. This CDR3 contains 13 residues. The CDR3 DNA is TGTGCCAGCAGTTTAGACCGGGATTCACCCCTCCACTTT. Protein product: CASSLDRDSPLHF.

The chain joins TRBV7-2 to TRBJ1-3; weak D call: TRBD1 (5 bases). The CDR3 totals 15 residues. Germline V gene sequence: CDR1 SGHTA, CDR2 FQGNSA. The V and J ends lost 1 base and 0 bases respectively, with 7 bases between them. CDR3 nucleotide sequence: TGTGCCAGCAGCTTAGGACAGAGCTCTGGAAACACCATATATTTT. Its translation: CASSLGQSSGNTIYF.

The rearrangement links TRBV4-1 to TRBJ1-5; 8 bases are a match to TRBD1. V lost 1 base and J lost 6; bases outside the gene matches: 8. CDR3 length equals 16 residues. Germline lookup yields CDR1 MGHRA and CDR2 YSYEKL. CDR3 nucleotides: TGCGCCAGCAGCCAAGGCCCGACAGGGGAGATTCAGCCCCAGCATTTT. Protein: CASSQGPTGEIQPQHF.

The V and J genes are TRBV6-1 and TRBJ2-7, with D unclear. Germline CDR1 is MNHNS and CDR2 is SASEGT. The CDR3 covers 13 residues. V lost 2 bases, J lost 0 bases, and 5 bases lay in between. This chain's CDR3 is CASSELSSYEQYF. The CDR3 coding sequence is TGTGCCAGCAGTGAACTCAGCTCCTACGAGCAGTACTTC.